The 12 T cell receptor beta chains below were found in one sample sequenced in a study of T cell responses to AZD1222 COVID-19 vaccine. The data were produced by immunoSEQ multiplex PCR, yet TCRdb's version contains in-frame clones alone and is incomplete. The sample comprises about 88,000 clones, 92% of which are singletons, and about 5.2% rests with the top ten. The sample was peripheral blood, taken on day 0 of AZD1222 vaccination. These TCRs come from an adult in good health.

This CDR3 is CASSLSASGDYEQYF. The CDR3 nucleotides are TGTGCCAGCAGTTTATCGGCTAGCGGAGATTACGAGCAGTACTTC. The rearrangement uses TRBV28 and TRBJ2-7; 7 positions agree with TRBD2. The V gene's germline CDR1 is MDHEN and CDR2 SYDVKM. V was clipped by 1 base and J by 4 bases; unmatched bases: 7. This CDR3 spans 15 amino acids.

This chain joins TRBV7-2 and TRBJ2-1; TRBD1 is a possible D gene (6 bases). Trimming pared 4 bases from V and 1 base from J, leaving 11 bases between. Germline assignment: CDR1 SGHTA and CDR2 FQGNSA. The CDR3 runs 15 residues. CDR3 DNA sequence: TGTGCCAGCAGCTCTTTTAGGGGGTCCTACAATGAGCAGTTCTTC. Amino acid sequence: CASSSFRGSYNEQFF.

The chain combines TRBV10-3 with TRBJ2-5; 8 bases are a match to TRBD2. Germline V gene sequence: CDR1 ENHRY, CDR2 SYGVKD. The CDR3 contains 15 residues. With V trimmed by 6 bases and J by 4 bases, 10 bases remained unmatched. In DNA, the CDR3 is TGTGCCATCAGCCCACTAGCGGAGGTGCGAGAGACCCAGTACTTC. Amino acid sequence: CAISPLAEVRETQYF.

This clone was counted between two and nine times. The chain recombines TRBV9 with TRBJ1-4; the D gene is possibly TRBD1 (5 bases). V was pared by 0 bases and J by 3 bases, with 9 bases between. The CDR3 spans 15 residues. The germline gives CDR1 SGDLS, CDR2 YYNGEE. The CDR3, as DNA: TGTGCCAGCAGCGTAGATCCGGGGCCTAATGAAAAACTGTTTTTT. Amino acids: CASSVDPGPNEKLFF.

The V call is TRBV7-9, the J call TRBJ2-2; no reliable D call. Looked up from germline, CDR1 is SEHNR and CDR2 is FQNEAQ (reference sequence). CDR3 length equals 14 residues. V lost 2 bases, J lost 0 bases, and 4 bases lay in between. This CDR3 is CASSLTANTGELFF. CDR3 coding DNA: TGTGCCAGCAGCTTAACAGCGAACACCGGGGAGCTGTTTTTT.

This chain connects TRBV27 to TRBJ2-3, with TRBD2 matching 10 bases. This CDR3 is 16 amino acids long. The ends lost 4 bases at V and 6 bases at J; junction bases unmatched: 10. Germline V CDR1 and CDR2: MNHEY, SMNVEV (reference sequence). The CDR3 spells CASSSTQAGGGDTQYF. CDR3 nucleotides: TGTGCCAGCAGTTCTACACAAGCGGGAGGGGGGGATACGCAGTATTTT.

The chain combines TRBV27 with TRBJ1-1; a weak D match, TRBD1 (5 bases). Germline loops: CDR1 MNHEY, CDR2 SMNVEV (reference sequence). CDR3 length: 15 amino acids. Trimming removed 4 bases at V and 1 base at J, with 13 bases between. CDR3 in amino acids: CASSSLGTENTEAFF. The CDR3 DNA follows: TGTGCCAGCAGTTCCCTGGGGACGGAGAACACTGAAGCTTTCTTT.

The rearrangement uses TRBV30 and TRBJ2-4; 9 bases map to TRBD1. Trimming removed 3 bases from V and 6 bases from J; junction bases left unmatched: 6. The CDR3 contains 14 residues. Germline V gives CDR1 GTSNPN, CDR2 SVGIG (reference sequence). The CDR3 protein is CAWSTGQGGNIQYF. In DNA, the CDR3 is TGTGCCTGGAGCACGGGACAGGGAGGAAACATTCAGTACTTC.

CDR3 sequence reads: CASALGEGGSLNTGELFF. The CDR3 DNA follows: TGTGCTAGTGCCCTGGGGGAAGGGGGTTCACTGAACACCGGGGAGCTGTTTTTT. V and J are TRBV12-5 and TRBJ2-2; the D gene is possibly TRBD1 (6 bases). Germline assignment: CDR1 LGHNT and CDR2 FRNRAP. CDR3 size: 18 residues. V was cut by 7 bases and J by 1 base, with 22 bases left in between.

V is TRBV7-3 and J is TRBJ2-3; unclear D gene. CDR1 and CDR2 (germline): SGHTA, FQGTGA. Trimming stripped 1 base from V and 6 bases from J, with 5 bases between. The CDR3 consists of 12 residues. The CDR3 coding sequence is TGTGCCAGCAGCTTAAATTCGGATACGCAGTATTTT. This translates into CASSLNSDTQYF.

The rearrangement joins TRBV10-3 to TRBJ2-1, with 8 bases that match TRBD2. J lost 2 bases, V lost 0 bases, and 3 bases had no gene match. The CDR3 covers 16 residues. Germline CDR1 reads ENHRY; CDR2 reads SYGVKD. DNA for the CDR3: TGTGCCATCAGTGAGTCTGTTAGCGGGACCTACAATGAGCAGTTCTTC. Its translation: CAISESVSGTYNEQFF.

V is TRBV5-1 and J is TRBJ2-1; TRBD2 matches at 14 bases. J lost 10 bases, V lost 3 bases, and 6 bases had no gene match. The CDR3 is 15 amino acids. Germline V gene sequence: CDR1 SGHRS, CDR2 YFSETQ. CDR3: CASSSGLAGAGEQFF. DNA for the CDR3: TGCGCCAGCAGCTCGGGACTAGCGGGAGCGGGGGAGCAGTTCTTC.